What follows describes a single T cell receptor (beta chain). Its antigen is not yet known. No quality values exist for individual bases; no much larger clone is one base distant. This sample was taken from a study of OX40 agonist ivuxolimab in advanced cancers. A note on the overall study: Ivuxolimab, which targeted the costimulatory receptor OX40 (CD134), was an agonistic, fully human IgG2 monoclonal antibody. Intravenous ivuxolimab was administered to patients every 2 weeks at six dose levels: 0.01, 0.1, 0.3, 1.5, 3 and 10 mg/kg. Among the approximately 50 dose-escalation patients, around 19 had hepatocellular carcinoma, roughly 15 melanoma, 9 renal cell carcinoma and 9 head and neck cancer. In the dose-escalation cohort, over 65% of patients were male, and the mean age was approximately 60 years, with a range of roughly 20 to 80. Prior anti-PD-1, anti-PD-L1 or anti-CTLA-4 therapy was permitted, and checkpoint inhibitors had been received by approximately 39% of dose-escalation patients. Partial responses occurred in three dose-escalation patients, of whom one had hepatocellular carcinoma and two had cutaneous melanoma. The point of sequencing TCRbeta in the periphery was to test whether ivuxolimab changed TCR sequence diversity and drove clonal T-cell expansion. The paper covers the monotherapy dose-escalation part of the phase I ivuxolimab trial, which included N of about 50 patients. What the research found in general, with its limitations: On average, CD8+ T cells showed more expanded clones than CD4+ T cells after ivuxolimab. At doses of 0.1 to 3.0 mg/kg, clonal expansion of both CD4+ and CD8+ T cells in blood was seen between baseline and week 6. Low levels of normalized T-cell clonal expansion were also seen in some nonresponding patients. Which antigens the clonally expanded peripheral T cells were specific for was not determined. In partial responders in the 0.1-3.0 mg/kg groups, normalized peripheral clonal expansion was found to be among the lowest, especially among CD8+ T cells.

To sequence the TCRbeta CDR3 region, genomic DNA was isolated from the sorted cells. The immunoSEQ Assay was used for sequencing of TCRbeta CDR3 regions. Here the immuneACCESS table is served through TCRdb, limited to in-frame sequences with V and J called. Missing clones are a known gap in these copies; in checked studies unresolved V genes cover under half, and the rest lacks a known reason. The sample data list some 99,000 clones, and 94% of these were observed just once. The ten largest clones add up to around 0.17% of the sample. Including cysteine and phenylalanine, the CDR3 has 13 amino acids. Here the CDR3 DNA is all that survives: 39 bases in frame from base 1. CDR1 and CDR2, looked up from the germline V gene, are MNHEY and SVGAGI. Relative to germline, V is 5 bases shorter and J is 7 bases shorter, with 15 bases between their ends. The trial excluded patients who had a history of autoimmune disease or who were on systemic immunosuppression. Peripheral blood for TCR sequencing was drawn from every dose cohort at baseline, at cycle 4 day 1 and at cycle 7 day 1. The samples were taken from a phase I, first-in-human, multicenter, open-label dose-escalation trial of ivuxolimab. The trial enrolled adults with locally advanced or metastatic head and neck squamous cell, hepatocellular, melanoma or renal cell carcinoma. CD4+ and CD8+ T cells were sorted separately from peripheral blood before TCR sequencing.

This material consisted of CD4+ or CD8+ T cells sorted from blood, taken in a trial of the OX40 agonist ivuxolimab. In this chain, TRBV6-5 is recombined with TRBJ2-7, with TRBD1 as a weak D call on 6 bases. The clonotype comes from an adult with an advanced solid tumor such as melanoma, head and neck, liver or kidney cancer. In nucleotides, the sequence is TGTGCCAGCAGTCAACGCAGGGGCGGGGAGCAGTACTTC. This yields the protein CASSQRRGGEQYF.